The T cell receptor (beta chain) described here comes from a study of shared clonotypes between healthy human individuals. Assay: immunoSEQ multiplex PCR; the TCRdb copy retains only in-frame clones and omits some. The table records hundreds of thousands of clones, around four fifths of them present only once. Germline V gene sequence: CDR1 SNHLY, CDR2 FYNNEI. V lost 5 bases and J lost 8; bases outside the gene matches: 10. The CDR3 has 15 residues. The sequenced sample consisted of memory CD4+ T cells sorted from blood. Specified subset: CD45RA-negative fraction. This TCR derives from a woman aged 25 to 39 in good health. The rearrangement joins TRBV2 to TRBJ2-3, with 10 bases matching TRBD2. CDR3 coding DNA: TGTGCCAGCAGTCCTCGGACTAGCGGTTTGTTTACGCAGTATTTT. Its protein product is CASSPRTSGLFTQYF.